The present T cell receptor (beta chain) was sequenced within a study of neurological immune-mediated disorders. Findings and limits, study-wide: None of the CDR3 amino acid sequences found in expanded clones was shared across subjects. This suggests that the TCR-beta repertoires were private in all groups. Multiple sclerosis patients had less TCR clonal expansion than even healthy controls, unlike HTLV-1-associated myelopathy.

Germline-derived CDR1 and CDR2 are SGDLS and YYNGEE. This CDR3 region has 14 residues. V was clipped by 4 bases and J by 4 bases; unmatched bases: 7. A 10-nucleotide random UMI tagged transcripts in template-switch 5'RACE cDNA synthesis. TCRdb re-called the 5' RACE reads with MiXCR, one entry per CDR3 protein. The data contain about 49,000 distinct CDR3 sequences, roughly 10% of them singletons. This clonotype was seen at least ten times. Its specificity is unknown. Time point denoted: longitudinal time-point 1 (baseline). Preparation of the unsorted libraries drew on 2 million PBMCs stored at -80 C. The chain is built from TRBV9 and TRBJ1-2, with 7 bases matching TRBD1. This receptor was identified in a woman between 40 and 55 years old in good health. Sequenced: PBMCs. The CDR3 region has the DNA TGTGCCAGCAGCTCCTCAGGGGGTAGCTATGGCTACACCTTC. Translation gives CASSSSGGSYGYTF.